These 25 T cell receptor beta chains were sequenced from one sample in a study of blood T cell repertoires in COVID-19. TCRdb's copy holds only in-frame clones and misses some; the assay was immunoSEQ multiplex PCR. The table has 110,000 or so clones, about 74% seen once; the top ten hold about 6.6%. Sample: peripheral blood. All receptors come from a man between 65 and 80 years old with acute or convalescent COVID-19.

V and J are TRBV28 and TRBJ1-2; TRBD1 matches at 9 bases. V shed 4 bases, J shed 5 bases, and the junction held 5 bases outside the gene matches. CDR1 and CDR2 (germline): MDHEN, SYDVKM. This CDR3 spans 14 amino acids. The CDR3 protein is CASSSSGQGYGYTF. The CDR3 bases are TGTGCCAGCAGTTCCTCGGGACAGGGATATGGCTACACCTTC.

This clone was observed a single time. This chain joins TRBV9 and TRBJ1-1; D not certain. The CDR3 is made up of 14 amino acids. V dropped 3 bases and J dropped 4 bases, with 13 bases sitting between them. The V gene's germline CDR1 is SGDLS and CDR2 YYNGEE. The CDR3 DNA is TGTGCCAGCAGCGCTGGACGGGCGGGCACTGAAGCTTTCTTT. The encoded protein is CASSAGRAGTEAFF.

The DNA of the CDR3 is TGTGCCAGCAGTGATACAGGGACCCTAAACACTGAAGCTTTCTTT. Its translation is CASSDTGTLNTEAFF. The J gene is TRBJ1-1, the V gene TRBV25-1, with D possibly TRBD1 on 6 matching bases. The ends were cut back, 3 bases at V and 2 bases at J, with 13 bases in the middle. The CDR3 consists of 15 residues. The germline gives CDR1 MGHDK, CDR2 SYGVNS.

This clone was seen once. The CDR3 sequence: CASKGTSTSDNEQFF. The DNA for the CDR3 is TGTGCCAGTAAGGGGACTAGCACATCAGACAATGAGCAGTTCTTC. The rearrangement joins TRBV19 to TRBJ2-1; 9 bases align to TRBD2. V trimming: 7 bases; J trimming: 5 bases; junction bases outside the gene matches: 9. This CDR3 spans 15 amino acids. Germline assignment: CDR1 LNHDA and CDR2 SQIVND (reference sequence).

This chain links TRBV6-5 with TRBJ1-5; 9 bases agree with TRBD1. The germline CDR1 and CDR2 sequences are MNHEY and SVGAGI. V lost 2 bases, J lost 9 bases, and 5 bases stayed unmatched. The CDR3 covers 14 residues. CDR3 nucleotides: TGTGCCAGCAGTTACGGGACAGGGAATGGGCCCCAGCATTTT. Translated: CASSYGTGNGPQHF.

The rearrangement joins TRBV5-4 to TRBJ1-6, with D possibly TRBD1 on 5 matching bases. Germline assignment: CDR1 SGHNT and CDR2 YYREEE (reference sequence). V was trimmed by 3 bases and J by 9 bases, leaving 16 bases between them. The CDR3 totals 15 residues. The CDR3, as DNA: TGTGCCAGCAGCTCCTCTAGGGGCGGTAGTTCACCCCTCCACTTT. Translating gives CASSSSRGGSSPLHF.

The chain carries TRBV7-8 and TRBJ1-4; no firm D call. The CDR3 totals 13 residues. V was cut by 3 bases and J by 10 bases, with 12 bases left in between. Germline V lookup: CDR1 SGHVS, CDR2 FQNEAQ. CDR3 nucleotides: TGTGCCAGCAGCTTGGGAGGAGGAGGAAAACTGTTTTTT. Protein product: CASSLGGGGKLFF. The full variable domain, completed using reference TRBV7-8 and TRBJ1-4, is GAGVSQSPRYKVAKRGQDVALRCDPISGHVSLFWYQQALGQGPEFLTYFQNEAQLDKSGLPSDRFFAERPEGSVSTLKIQRTQQEDSAVYLCASSLGGGGKLFFGSGTQLSVL.

This clone came up a few times. The gene calls are TRBV27 and TRBJ1-5; possible D gene TRBD1, 6 bases. The CDR3 is made up of 15 amino acids. Germline values: CDR1 MNHEY, CDR2 SMNVEV (reference sequence). The V end lost 5 bases, the J end lost 0 bases, and 11 bases lay between the germline ends. Here the CDR3 reads CASSQGMGSNQPQHF. The DNA for the CDR3 is TGTGCCAGCAGTCAGGGGATGGGTAGCAATCAGCCCCAGCATTTT.

The V call is TRBV7-2, the J call TRBJ2-7; 9 bases are a match to TRBD1. Germline loops: CDR1 SGHTA, CDR2 FQGNSA. The CDR3 loop spans 16 amino acids. Germline trimming cut 3 bases from V and 5 bases from J; bases unmatched to any gene: 11. This CDR3 is CASSLGLGTGKNEQYF. DNA for the CDR3: TGTGCCAGCAGCTTGGGGTTAGGGACAGGGAAGAACGAGCAGTACTTC.

V is TRBV29-1 and J is TRBJ2-3; D ambiguous. The germline CDR1 and CDR2 sequences are SQVTM and ANQGSEA. Trimming shortened V by 4 bases and J by 4 bases, and 15 bases separated the two germline ends. The CDR3 spans 14 residues. The CDR3 spells CSVAPSSGADTQYF. The CDR3 DNA reads TGCAGCGTTGCTCCTAGTAGTGGCGCAGATACGCAGTATTTT.

CDR3 region: CASSQGEGQPQHF. CDR3 DNA sequence: TGCGCCAGCAGCCAAGGGGAGGGGCAGCCCCAGCATTTT. The chain combines TRBV4-3 with TRBJ1-5; D might be TRBD1 (5 bases). Trimming took off 1 base at V and 7 bases at J, with 8 bases between the two ends. The CDR3 length is 13 residues. The germline gives CDR1 LGHNA, CDR2 YSLEER.

The rearrangement links TRBV6-2 or TRBV6-3 to TRBJ1-2, with D possibly matching TRBD1 (5 bases). The V end was cut by 4 bases, the J end by 7 bases, with 10 bases between. Germline V gene sequence: CDR1 MNHEY, CDR2 SVGEGT. This CDR3 spans 12 amino acids. The CDR3, as DNA: TGTGCCAGCAGTTCGACAGCCCGTGGCTACACCTTC. It is translated as CASSSTARGYTF.

The V and J genes are TRBV27 and TRBJ2-3, with 9 nucleotides matching TRBD2. CDR3 length: 20 residues. J lost 4 bases, V lost 3 bases, and 20 bases had no gene match. Per the germline V gene, CDR1 is MNHEY and CDR2 is SMNVEV (reference sequence). CDR3 residues: CASSFLGIDISGGGPDTQYF. The DNA of the CDR3 is TGTGCCAGCAGTTTCCTAGGGATCGATATTAGCGGGGGAGGCCCAGATACGCAGTATTTT.

The rearrangement uses TRBV10-3 and TRBJ2-3, with TRBD2 matching 8 bases. There are 15 residues in the CDR3. V lost 3 bases and J lost 4; bases outside the gene matches: 6. Germline V gene data show CDR1 as ENHRY and CDR2 as SYGVKD. The CDR3 sequence is CAISESVLAADTQYF. CDR3 nucleotides: TGTGCCATCAGTGAATCTGTACTAGCGGCAGATACGCAGTATTTT.

The chain employs TRBV29-1 and TRBJ2-4; D might be TRBD2 (6 bases). The CDR3 is made up of 15 amino acids. The V and J ends lost 5 bases and 0 bases respectively, with 14 bases between them. Germline V CDR1 and CDR2: SQVTM, ANQGSEA. CDR3 nucleotides: TGCAGCGTTTGGACGGGGGTTATAGCCAAAAACATTCAGTACTTC. This codes for CSVWTGVIAKNIQYF.

This clone appeared a few times. CDR3 nucleotide sequence: TGTGCCAGCAGCCAAAAGCCGGGACAGGGATTCAATGAGCAGTTCTTC. Protein: CASSQKPGQGFNEQFF. This chain uses TRBV3-1 (or the pseudogene TRBV3-2) with TRBJ2-1; 9 bases are shared with TRBD1. The CDR3 consists of 16 residues. Germline V CDR1 and CDR2: LGHDT, YNNKEL (reference sequence). V shed 2 bases, J shed 6 bases, and the junction held 8 bases outside the gene matches.

J is TRBJ1-6 and V is TRBV4-2; a possible D gene is TRBD1 (5 bases). Germline loops: CDR1 LGHNA, CDR2 YNFKEQ. The ends were cut back, 1 base at V and 7 bases at J, with 11 bases in the middle. The CDR3 is 15 amino acids. In DNA form, the CDR3 reads TGTGCCAGCAGCCAAGTTCAGGGACTGAATTCACCCCTCCACTTT. Translated, it gives CASSQVQGLNSPLHF.

This clone was detected once. For the CDR3, the DNA is TGCGCCAGCAGCCAACATGCGGCGGGGGCGGAAGAGACCCAGTACTTC. Protein sequence: CASSQHAAGAEETQYF. This chain connects TRBV4-3 to TRBJ2-7; weak D call: TRBD2 (7 bases). The J call may be incorrect, as the DNA end agrees better with TRBJ2-5. Germline loops: CDR1 LGHNA, CDR2 YSLEER. The CDR3 contains 16 residues.

The J gene is TRBJ1-3, the V gene TRBV6-5; perhaps TRBD1 as D (5 bases). From germline, CDR1 is MNHEY and CDR2 SVGAGI. V was shortened by 0 bases and J by 0 bases, with 6 bases between the two germline ends. This CDR3 contains 15 residues. The CDR3 bases are TGTGCCAGCAGTTACTCGGGGCTCTCTGGAAACACCATATATTTT. Amino acid sequence: CASSYSGLSGNTIYF.

J is TRBJ1-1 and V is TRBV3-1 (or the pseudogene TRBV3-2); tentative D call: TRBD1 (5 bases). Trimming shortened V by 4 bases and J by 3 bases, and 15 bases separated the two germline ends. Germline CDR1 LGHDT, CDR2 YNNKEL (reference sequence). CDR3 length equals 15 residues. The CDR3: CASSLRAAGDTEAFF. CDR3 nucleotides: TGTGCCAGCAGCCTCCGGGCAGCGGGGGACACTGAAGCTTTCTTT.

CDR3 DNA: TGTGCCACCAGTGAAGGGACTAGCGGGGGGGTGGACACCGGGGAGCTGTTTTTT. It encodes CATSEGTSGGVDTGELFF. This sequence joins TRBV24-1 and TRBJ2-2; 16 bases map to TRBD2. Germline V gene data show CDR1 as KGHDR and CDR2 as SFDVKD. CDR3 length: 18 amino acids. V shed 4 bases, J shed 3 bases, and the junction held 4 bases outside the gene matches.

The chain combines TRBV30 with TRBJ1-5, with D tentatively TRBD1 (5 bases). Trimming removed 2 bases from V and 3 bases from J, with 11 bases in between. The length of the CDR3 is 14 residues. The germline V gene has CDR1 GTSNPN and CDR2 SVGIG (reference sequence). The CDR3 DNA is TGTGCCTGGAGTATTGGGGCAGTCAATCAGCCCCAGCATTTT. Encoded protein: CAWSIGAVNQPQHF.

The chain recombines TRBV3-1 (or the pseudogene TRBV3-2) with TRBJ2-1; 9 bases are a match to TRBD2. The germline V gene encodes CDR1 LGHDT and CDR2 YNNKEL (reference sequence). Trimming took 5 bases from V and 6 from J; bases not matched to a gene: 5. CDR3 length: 14 amino acids. The CDR3 protein is CASSFSGSGNEQFF. The DNA for the CDR3 is TGTGCCAGCAGCTTTAGCGGGAGTGGCAATGAGCAGTTCTTC.

The chain uses TRBV5-1 and TRBJ2-2; 11 bases align to TRBD2. Trimming took 3 bases from V and 1 from J; bases not matched to a gene: 2. This CDR3 has 16 residues. Per germline, CDR1 SGHRS and CDR2 YFSETQ. Here the CDR3 reads CASSYTSGGNTGELFF. The CDR3 nucleotides read TGCGCCAGCAGCTATACTAGCGGGGGGAACACCGGGGAGCTGTTTTTT. The whole variable domain, remainder taken from reference TRBV5-1 and TRBJ2-2, is KAGVTQTPRYLIKTRGQQVTLSCSPISGHRSVSWYQQTPGQGLQFLFEYFSETQRNKGNFPGRFSGRQFSNSRSEMNVSTLELGDSALYLCASSYTSGGNTGELFFGEGSRLTVL.

This rearrangement joins TRBV11-2 to TRBJ2-7; tentative D call: TRBD2 (5 bases). Germline values: CDR1 SGHAT, CDR2 FQNNGV. The CDR3 runs to 15 residues. Trimming took 2 bases from V and 0 from J, leaving 11 bases between them. The chain's CDR3 is CASSLRGSDSYEQYF. The CDR3 region has the DNA TGTGCCAGCAGCTTACGTGGTAGCGACTCCTACGAGCAGTACTTC. The variable domain in full, completed from reference TRBV11-2 and TRBJ2-7, reads EAGVAQSPRYKIIEKRQSVAFWCNPISGHATLYWYQQILGQGPKLLIQFQNNGVVDDSQLPKDRFSAERLKGVDSTLKIQPAKLEDSAVYLCASSLRGSDSYEQYFGPGTRLTVT.